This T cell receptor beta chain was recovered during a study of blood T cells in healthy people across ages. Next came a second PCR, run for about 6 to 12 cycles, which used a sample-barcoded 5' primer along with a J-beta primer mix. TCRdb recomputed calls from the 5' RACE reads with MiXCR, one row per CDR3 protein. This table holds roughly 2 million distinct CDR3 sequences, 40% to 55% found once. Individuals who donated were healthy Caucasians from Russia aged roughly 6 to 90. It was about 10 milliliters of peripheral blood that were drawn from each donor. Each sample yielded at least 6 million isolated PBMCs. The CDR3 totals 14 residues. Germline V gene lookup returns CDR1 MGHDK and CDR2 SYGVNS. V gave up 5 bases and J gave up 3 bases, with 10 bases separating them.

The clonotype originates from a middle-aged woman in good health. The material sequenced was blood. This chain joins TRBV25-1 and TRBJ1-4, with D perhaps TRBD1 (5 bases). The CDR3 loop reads CASSPRDPNEKLFF. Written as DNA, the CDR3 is TGTGCCAGCAGTCCAAGGGACCCTAATGAAAAACTGTTTTTT.